This TCR beta chain emerged from a study of T-cell memory formation after mild COVID-19. Overall study findings and caveats: Some SARS-CoV-2-responding clones were already detected in memory before infection.

A remark on this clonotype: Its antigen is still unknown.

Each CDR3 protein gets one entry after TCRdb re-called the 5' RACE reads with MiXCR. The sample includes fewer than 700,000 distinct CDR3 sequences, 18% seen only once; the top ten take 12%. The CDR3 totals 13 residues. Germline V gene sequence: CDR1 LNHDA, CDR2 SQIVND (reference sequence). Trimming took off 4 bases at V and 9 bases at J, with 13 bases between the two ends. The chain links TRBV19 to TRBJ2-1; maybe TRBD2 (6 bases). The material sequenced was PBMCs or a T cell subset sorted from them (not recorded which). The TCR comes from an adult woman who had mild COVID-19 (a few samples of this study predate the infection). Cell type and time point are not known. The CDR3 protein is CASSTRGGSEQFF. The CDR3 DNA sequence: TGTGCCAGTAGTACTCGTGGGGGGAGTGAGCAGTTCTTC.